This TCR beta chain was captured by sequencing in a study of T-cell memory formation after mild COVID-19 (dated by TCRdb to about 2021). For the study in its entirety: TCR sequence clusters from the two donors were found to be largely donor specific. In two donors, T-cell clones that expanded and contracted after mild COVID-19 were followed by sequencing TCRalpha and TCRbeta repertoires longitudinally. The cohort comprised two young, previously healthy adult volunteers, one female and one male.

General findings and caveats noted by the study authors: The study covered only a couple of mild cases, and larger cohorts including severe cases with pre-infection samples were considered necessary. Contracting CD4+ clones appeared mostly in the CM and EM memory subsets, whereas CD8+ clones were enriched in EMRA. Whether the second-wave clones peaking on day 37 were SARS-CoV-2 specific was not confirmed. Some responding clones were detected in pre-infection memory, suggesting pre-existing cross-reactive memory T cells joined the SARS-CoV-2 response. Clones contracting from day 15 to 85 had balanced CD4/CD8 phenotypes, while a second wave expanding from day 15 to 37 was biased towards CD4+.

This clonotype has a count of ten or more. Its antigen has not been determined. No qualities accompany the bases; no much larger clone lies one base away. The instrument given in TCRdb is Illumina NovaSeq 6000. cDNA libraries for TCRalpha and TCRbeta were prepared by 5'RACE using constant-segment primers, with sample barcodes and unique molecular identifiers added. Trizol reagent was used to extract RNA from every sample. Library amplification was performed in two PCR steps, and a second sample barcode and Illumina TruSeq adapters were introduced in the second step. The libraries were sequenced on an Illumina NovaSeq using 2 x 150 bp paired-end reads. Turning to the authors' computational methods: With migec v1.2.7, reads were demultiplexed and then collapsed into UMI-guided consensus sequences. With mixcr v2.1.11, UMI consensuses were aligned to TRA and TRB V and J templates and assembled into clonotypes. A clonotype was counted as expanded or contracted only if both edgeR and NoisET called the change significant, with noise models trained on biological replicates. For edgeR calls, the thresholds were a false discovery rate-adjusted p below 0.01 and a log2 fold-change of 1. PCA with hierarchical clustering of max-normalized trajectories of the 1000 most abundant clonotypes was used as exploratory dynamics analysis. The CD4 or CD8 phenotype of responding clones was assigned using the separately sequenced CD4+ and CD8+ repertoires. The public reads were reanalyzed by TCRdb: fastp trimming at Q25, MiXCR alignment, in-frame beta chains only. Each CDR3 protein gets just one entry, which takes the most common genes and DNA from the rows behind it. The V and J calls come from TCRdb's annotation, not from the publication. The sample includes approximately 99,000 distinct CDR3 sequences, with 18% observed a single time. Together, the top ten hold approximately 5% of the sample.

The V end loses 1 base and the J end loses 3 bases, and a stretch of 12 bases separates them. Reading the germline V gene gives CDR1 SQVTM and CDR2 ANQGSEA. From its cysteine to its phenylalanine, the CDR3 spans 14 amino acids. The CDR3 DNA has 42 bases and is translated from base 1. PBMCs were isolated by Ficoll-Paque density gradient centrifugation. The V gene is TRBV29-1 and the J gene is TRBJ1-1, with the D gene not confidently named. The sequencing sample was made of PBMCs or a T cell subset sorted from them (not recorded which). The clonotype comes from a man aged 18 to 30 who had mild COVID-19 (a few samples of this study predate the infection). The sample titles of this study are shuffled in the database, so cell type and time point are left out; the donor was told from shared clones. Here the CDR3 is given as CSVEGMGWDTEAFF. At the DNA level, the sequence is TGCAGCGTTGAAGGTATGGGATGGGACACTGAAGCTTTCTTT.